The 19 T cell receptor beta chains reported below all come from one sample, sequenced in a study of blood T cell repertoires in COVID-19. Using immunoSEQ multiplex PCR, the repertoire was profiled, and TCRdb retains in-frame clones only, with some absent. Of over 150,000 clones listed, 85% are singletons. Source material: peripheral blood. The origin of the receptors is a woman aged 80 or older with COVID-19, enrolled during active disease.

V and J are TRBV5-1 and TRBJ1-1, with a possible D match to TRBD1 (6 bases). Germline V gives CDR1 SGHRS, CDR2 YFSETQ. V was shortened by 2 bases and J by 0 bases, with 8 bases between the two germline ends. The CDR3 has 14 amino acids. CDR3 region: CASSLTGLNTEAFF. CDR3 coding DNA: TGCGCCAGCAGCTTAACAGGGTTGAACACTGAAGCTTTCTTT.

The gene calls are TRBV5-4 and TRBJ2-1, with TRBD2 as a possible D gene (5 bases). From germline, CDR1 is SGHNT and CDR2 YYREEE (reference sequence). The CDR3 runs to 13 residues. The V gene lost 3 bases and the J gene lost 2 bases, with 6 bases spanning the gap. This chain's CDR3 is CASSSGTYNEQFF. CDR3 nucleotides: TGTGCCAGCAGCTCCGGGACCTACAATGAGCAGTTCTTC.

The chain carries TRBV5-1 and TRBJ2-5, with a weak D call TRBD2 (6 bases). Germline V lookup: CDR1 SGHRS, CDR2 YFSETQ. V lost 4 bases and J 0 bases, leaving 7 bases between the germline ends. The length of the CDR3 is 13 residues. The CDR3 protein is CASSAGYQETQYF. The CDR3 bases are TGCGCCAGCAGCGCGGGGTACCAAGAGACCCAGTACTTC.

V and J are TRBV29-1 and TRBJ2-6; D is possibly TRBD1 (6 bases). Trimming cost V 4 bases and J 2 bases, with 6 bases left between them. Germline V gene sequence: CDR1 SQVTM, CDR2 ANQGSEA. There are 13 residues in the CDR3. The CDR3 bases are TGCAGCGTTGGGACAGCTGGGGCCAACGTCCTGACTTTC. It yields the protein CSVGTAGANVLTF.

The chain carries TRBV7-9 and TRBJ1-1, with TRBD1 as a possible D gene (6 bases). The length of the CDR3 is 14 residues. V lost 4 bases, J lost 5 bases, and 14 bases lay in between. CDR1 is SEHNR and CDR2 is FQNEAQ in the germline V gene (reference sequence). CDR3 sequence: CASSSQGRGTEAFF. For the CDR3, the DNA is TGTGCCAGCAGCTCCCAGGGGCGAGGTACTGAAGCTTTCTTT.

The chain has TRBV7-3 and TRBJ2-6; D remains unclear. CDR1 and CDR2 from the germline V gene are SGHTA and FQGTGA. The length of the CDR3 is 16 residues. V was trimmed by 1 base and J by 1 base, leaving 8 bases between them. This CDR3 is CASSLSAGSGANVLTF. The CDR3 bases are TGTGCCAGCAGCTTAAGTGCCGGGTCTGGGGCCAACGTCCTGACTTTC. The full variable domain, its missing parts supplied by reference TRBV7-3 and TRBJ2-6, is GAGVSQTPSNKVTEKGKYVELRCDPISGHTALYWYRQSLGQGPEFLIYFQGTGAADDSGLPNDRFFAVRPEGSVSTLKIQRTERGDSAVYLCASSLSAGSGANVLTFGAGSRLTVL.

The rearrangement uses TRBV5-1 and TRBJ1-1; no clear D gene. The CDR3 runs to 11 residues. The germline V gene encodes CDR1 SGHRS and CDR2 YFSETQ. The ends were cut back, 7 bases at V and 4 bases at J, with 8 bases in the middle. Here the CDR3 DNA reads TGCGCCAGCTTACATACCACTGAAGCTTTCTTT. It specifies CASLHTTEAFF. The full variable domain, with the rest looked up from reference TRBV5-1 and TRBJ1-1, is KAGVTQTPRYLIKTRGQQVTLSCSPISGHRSVSWYQQTPGQGLQFLFEYFSETQRNKGNFPGRFSGRQFSNSRSEMNVSTLELGDSALYLCASLHTTEAFFGQGTRLTVV.

The gene calls are TRBV11-1 and TRBJ2-3; no clear D. V lost 1 base to trimming and J lost 10 bases, with 9 bases between them. Germline V lookup: CDR1 SGHAT, CDR2 FQDESV (reference sequence). This CDR3 spans 12 amino acids. DNA of the CDR3: TGTGCCAGCAGCTTAGATATTGAGCCGCAGTATTTT. This gives the protein CASSLDIEPQYF. Using reference TRBV11-1 and TRBJ2-3 for the parts outside the CDR3, the full variable domain is EAEVAQSPRYKITEKSQAVAFWCDPISGHATLYWYRQILGQGPELLVQFQDESVVDDSQLPKDRFSAERLKGVDSTLKIQPAELGDSAMYLCASSLDIEPQYFGPGTRLTVL.

The chain's CDR3 is CASSFTSGQFPGELFF. The CDR3 DNA follows: TGTGCCAGCAGCTTCACCTCAGGACAGTTTCCCGGGGAGCTGTTTTTT. The chain uses TRBV11-2 and TRBJ2-2, with D possibly being TRBD1 (6 bases). The ends were cut back, 3 bases at V and 6 bases at J, with 17 bases in the middle. This CDR3 comprises 16 residues. Germline CDR1 and CDR2: SGHAT and FQNNGV.

CDR3 nucleotide sequence: TGTGCCAGCAGCATCCGGACAGGGGCTTCCTACAATGAGCAGTTCTTC. Translated: CASSIRTGASYNEQFF. The chain combines TRBV7-3 with TRBJ2-1, with 9 bases identical to TRBD1. CDR3 length: 16 residues. The germline V gene encodes CDR1 SGHTA and CDR2 FQGTGA. Germline trimming cut 5 bases from V and 1 base from J; bases unmatched to any gene: 6.

This CDR3 reads CASSLEGTSYNEQFF. Here the CDR3 DNA reads TGTGCCAGCAGCTTAGAAGGGACTAGCTACAATGAGCAGTTCTTC. V gene TRBV7-9 combines with J gene TRBJ2-1; 8 positions match TRBD2. CDR3 length equals 15 residues. Germline CDR1 and CDR2: SEHNR and FQNEAQ (reference sequence). V was clipped by 1 base and J by 3 bases; unmatched bases: 2.

This chain connects TRBV2 to TRBJ1-5, with no clear D. This CDR3 has 15 amino acids. Between the trimmed V and J ends, which lost 4 bases and 4 bases, there was a span of 14 bases. The germline V gene encodes CDR1 SNHLY and CDR2 FYNNEI. The DNA of the CDR3 is TGTGCCAGCAGTGGCCCCACCGGGAAGAATCAGCCCCAGCATTTT. This gives the protein CASSGPTGKNQPQHF. Together with reference TRBV2 and TRBJ1-5, the CDR3 gives the full variable domain: EPEVTQTPSHQVTQMGQEVILRCVPISNHLYFYWYRQILGQKVEFLVSFYNNEISEKSEIFDDQFSVERPDGSNFTLKIRSTKLEDSAMYFCASSGPTGKNQPQHFGDGTRLSIL.

The J gene is TRBJ2-2, the V gene TRBV3-1 (or the pseudogene TRBV3-2); TRBD2 aligns across 9 bases. Trimming removed 7 bases from V and 8 bases from J; junction bases left unmatched: 20. There are 18 residues in the CDR3. The germline V gene encodes CDR1 LGHDT and CDR2 YNNKEL (reference sequence). CDR3 sequence reads: CASTSFPGVAGVGGELFF. In DNA form, the CDR3 reads TGTGCCAGCACTTCCTTCCCCGGAGTAGCGGGAGTCGGTGGGGAGCTGTTTTTT.

J is TRBJ1-2 and V is TRBV7-8, with 10 bases lining up with TRBD1. V lost 7 bases to trimming and J lost 8 bases; unmatched junction nucleotides: 10. This CDR3 contains 14 residues. Germline CDR1 SGHVS, CDR2 FQNEAQ. The DNA of the CDR3 is TGTGCCAGCACCATAGGACAGGGGGTTGACGGCTACACCTTC. Its protein is CASTIGQGVDGYTF.

This chain connects TRBV12-3 or TRBV12-4 to TRBJ1-1; a weak D match, TRBD1 (6 bases). V lost 6 bases and J 9 bases, leaving 17 bases between the germline ends. CDR3 length equals 13 residues. The CDR3 is CASRPGAPGKAFF. The CDR3 region has the DNA TGTGCCAGCAGACCAGGGGCGCCGGGGAAAGCTTTCTTT.

The CDR3 loop reads CASSPYDRDNSPLHF. In DNA, the CDR3 is TGCGCCAGCAGCCCCTACGACAGGGATAATTCACCCCTCCACTTT. The chain uses TRBV5-1 and TRBJ1-6; 7 nucleotides match TRBD1. Germline V gene lookup returns CDR1 SGHRS and CDR2 YFSETQ. This CDR3 spans 15 amino acids. V shed 4 bases and J 5 bases; nucleotides not matched to a gene: 6.

The sample holds one count of this clone. The gene calls are TRBV5-6 and TRBJ1-1; D perhaps matches TRBD1 (6 bases). Germline lookup yields CDR1 SGHDT and CDR2 YYEEEE. Trimming took 1 base from V and 0 from J, leaving 10 bases between them. The length of the CDR3 is 15 residues. The CDR3, as DNA: TGTGCCAGCAGCTTGCTGGGGGCGTTGAACACTGAAGCTTTCTTT. This translates into CASSLLGALNTEAFF.

This clone was found once. This sequence joins TRBV7-6 and TRBJ1-6, with a tentative D call TRBD1 (5 bases). Per germline, CDR1 SGHVS and CDR2 FNYEAQ. Trimming took off 9 bases at V and 6 bases at J, with 18 bases between the two ends. There are 15 residues in the CDR3. The CDR3 DNA reads TGTGCCAGTAGCAGTGGGGCCGAAGCTAATTCACCCCTCCACTTT. Its protein is CASSSGAEANSPLHF.

The J gene is TRBJ2-2, the V gene TRBV7-3; maybe TRBD2 (5 bases). This CDR3 comprises 15 residues. From germline, CDR1 is SGHTA and CDR2 FQGTGA. Trimming left V 4 bases short and J 1 base short, with 10 bases between. CDR3 nucleotides: TGTGCCAGCAGCTCCGGACGGGGGAACACCGGGGAGCTGTTTTTT. Its protein product is CASSSGRGNTGELFF.